Listed below are T cell receptor beta chains from one sample, sequenced in a study of T cell responses to AZD1222 COVID-19 vaccine. Assay used: immunoSEQ multiplex PCR; TCRdb lists only in-frame clones, some missing. The sample holds 29,000 or so clones; over 90% are singletons and the top ten take 8.1%. This specimen consisted of peripheral blood, obtained on day 0 of AZD1222 vaccination. The receptor source for this set is an adult in good health. Each CDR3 is given with its conserved first and last residue. A D gene is named only where the DNA matches it firmly. The size field is filled for only some rows; it gives once, few, many or a size class.

v_call	d_call	j_call	clone_size	cdr3_aa	cdr3_nt
TRBV29-1	TRBD2	TRBJ2-7	.	CSVISGGGYEQYF	TGCAGCGTCATCAGCGGGGGGGGTTACGAGCAGTACTTC
TRBV5-4	TRBD2	TRBJ2-2	.	CASSQDSGRGGELFF	TGTGCCAGCAGCCAGGACAGCGGGAGGGGCGGGGAGCTGTTTTTT
TRBV6-5	.	TRBJ2-2	.	CASSYSGNTGELFF	TGTGCCAGCAGTTACTCAGGGAACACCGGGGAGCTGTTTTTT
TRBV9	TRBD2	TRBJ2-2	.	CASSETSAGELFF	TGTGCCAGCAGTGAGACTAGCGCCGGGGAGCTGTTTTTT
TRBV12-3/TRBV12-4	TRBD1	TRBJ2-7	.	CASSRDRVYEQYF	TGTGCCAGCAGTCGGGACAGGGTATACGAGCAGTACTTC
TRBV10-3	TRBD1	TRBJ1-1	.	CAISATGEEAEAFF	TGTGCCATCAGTGCAACAGGGGAGGAGGCTGAAGCTTTCTTT
TRBV28	.	TRBJ1-2	once	CASSPVQGYGYTF	TGTGCCAGCAGCCCGGTACAGGGCTATGGCTACACCTTC
TRBV9	TRBD2	TRBJ2-5	.	CASSPLAGGAYQETQYF	TGTGCCAGCAGCCCTTTAGCGGGGGGGGCGTACCAAGAGACCCAGTACTTC
TRBV4-1	.	TRBJ1-2	.	CASSQEAGLGYTF	TGCGCCAGCAGCCAAGAGGCAGGGCTGGGCTACACCTTC
TRBV11-3	.	TRBJ2-3	.	CASSPGFSADTDTQYF	TGTGCCAGCAGCCCAGGGTTTAGCGCAGACACAGATACGCAGTATTTT
TRBV7-2	TRBD1	TRBJ2-7	.	CASSKTGVAYEQYF	TGTGCCAGCAGCAAGACAGGGGTCGCCTACGAGCAGTACTTC
TRBV27	TRBD1	TRBJ1-2	.	CASSPGTGYNYGYTF	TGTGCCAGCAGTCCGGGGACAGGTTATAACTATGGCTACACCTTC
TRBV7-9	TRBD1	TRBJ1-2	once	CASSYETSTGSGYTF	TGTGCCAGCAGTTACGAAACATCGACAGGGTCTGGCTACACCTTC
TRBV2	.	TRBJ1-6	.	CASTGQNVSPLHF	TGTGCCAGCACCGGACAAAACGTTTCACCCCTCCACTTT
TRBV6-2/TRBV6-3	.	TRBJ2-3	.	CASSRSGAGSDTQYF	TGTGCCAGCAGCCGCTCTGGAGCCGGGTCAGATACGCAGTATTTT
TRBV7-6	.	TRBJ1-5	.	CASSPQGKGSNQPQHF	TGTGCCAGCAGCCCGCAAGGAAAGGGTAGCAATCAGCCCCAGCATTTT
TRBV4-1	TRBD2	TRBJ2-2	once	CASSLRAAGGPLNTGELFF	TGCGCCAGCAGCCTCCGGGCAGCGGGAGGGCCGCTGAACACCGGGGAGCTGTTTTTT
TRBV25-1	TRBD2	TRBJ2-4	.	CASSDGGEGLAKNIQYF	TGTGCCAGCAGTGATGGGGGGGAGGGGCTAGCCAAAAACATTCAGTACTTC
TRBV6-5	.	TRBJ1-1	.	CASSYEWDTEAFF	TGTGCCAGCAGTTATGAGTGGGACACTGAAGCTTTCTTT
TRBV3-1/TRBV3-2	TRBD1	TRBJ2-3	.	CASSFGQEDTDTQYF	TGTGCCAGCAGCTTCGGACAGGAGGACACAGATACGCAGTATTTT
TRBV27	.	TRBJ2-2	.	CASSIKQGTTGELFF	TGTGCCAGCAGTATTAAACAGGGAACCACCGGGGAGCTGTTTTTT
TRBV4-1	.	TRBJ1-1	once	CASSQGRSTEAFF	TGCGCCAGCAGCCAAGGACGTAGCACTGAAGCTTTCTTT
TRBV28	.	TRBJ2-4	once	CASSLTRNIQYF	TGTGCCAGCAGTTTAACCAGGAACATTCAGTACTTC
TRBV30	TRBD1	TRBJ2-3	.	CAWSPGQGARTDTQYF	TGTGCCTGGAGCCCCGGACAGGGGGCTAGGACAGATACGCAGTATTTT
TRBV9	.	TRBJ2-1	.	CASSPSGTLTYNEQFF	TGTGCCAGCAGCCCATCCGGGACCTTAACCTACAATGAGCAGTTCTTC
TRBV9	TRBD1	TRBJ2-4	medium-sized	CASSEGQGIAKNIQYF	TGTGCCAGCAGCGAGGGACAGGGGATTGCCAAAAACATTCAGTACTTC
TRBV18	.	TRBJ2-7	once	CASSPPKPLGQRVYEQYF	TGTGCCAGCTCACCACCGAAACCCCTAGGACAGCGGGTCTACGAGCAGTACTTC
TRBV6-1	.	TRBJ1-3	.	CASSESIFGNTIYF	TGTGCCAGCAGTGAGAGCATCTTTGGGAACACCATATATTTT
TRBV14	.	TRBJ2-7	few	CASRGSGGAGEQYF	TGTGCCAGCCGAGGAAGTGGAGGCGCGGGCGAGCAGTACTTC
TRBV5-1	TRBD1	TRBJ1-2	once	CASSSHAGDRGGGYTF	TGCGCCAGCAGCTCCCACGCGGGAGACAGGGGCGGGGGCTACACCTTC
TRBV5-1	.	TRBJ1-5	.	CASSSLPGYNQPQHF	TGCGCCAGCAGCTCCCTACCCGGGTACAATCAGCCCCAGCATTTT
TRBV7-9	TRBD2	TRBJ2-7	few	CASSHGLAGYEQYF	TGTGCCAGCAGCCACGGACTAGCAGGATACGAGCAGTACTTC
TRBV27	.	TRBJ2-7	.	CASSLNPGDAEQYF	TGTGCCAGCAGTTTAAATCCAGGGGATGCCGAGCAGTACTTC
TRBV2	TRBD1	TRBJ1-2	.	CASRARTGTREYNYGYTF	TGTGCCAGCAGAGCTCGGACAGGGACGCGAGAATATAACTATGGCTACACCTTC
TRBV27	.	TRBJ1-2	.	CASSLKGSAANYGYTF	TGTGCCAGCAGTTTAAAGGGGAGCGCAGCTAACTATGGCTACACCTTC
TRBV6-6	.	TRBJ2-5	.	CASTPRRDQETQYF	TGTGCCAGCACCCCCCGGAGAGATCAAGAGACCCAGTACTTC
TRBV19	TRBD2	TRBJ2-5	few	CASSIMGLARKETQYF	TGTGCCAGTAGTATCATGGGACTAGCTCGAAAAGAGACCCAGTACTTC
TRBV18	TRBD2	TRBJ2-3	.	CASSPLSGRADTQYF	TGTGCCAGCTCACCTCTTAGCGGGAGGGCAGATACGCAGTATTTT
TRBV12-3/TRBV12-4	.	TRBJ1-2	.	CASSPFRTYGYTF	TGTGCCAGCAGTCCCTTCCGAACCTATGGCTACACCTTC
TRBV12-3/TRBV12-4	.	TRBJ2-1	few	CASEEWNEQFF	TGTGCCAGCGAGGAGTGGAATGAGCAGTTCTTC
TRBV27	TRBD2	TRBJ2-7	.	CASSSRVGTREQYF	TGTGCCAGCAGTTCCAGGGTAGGGACTAGAGAGCAGTACTTC
TRBV6-5	TRBD2	TRBJ2-2	.	CASSPGTNSGELFF	TGTGCCAGCAGTCCCGGGACTAACAGCGGGGAGCTGTTTTTT